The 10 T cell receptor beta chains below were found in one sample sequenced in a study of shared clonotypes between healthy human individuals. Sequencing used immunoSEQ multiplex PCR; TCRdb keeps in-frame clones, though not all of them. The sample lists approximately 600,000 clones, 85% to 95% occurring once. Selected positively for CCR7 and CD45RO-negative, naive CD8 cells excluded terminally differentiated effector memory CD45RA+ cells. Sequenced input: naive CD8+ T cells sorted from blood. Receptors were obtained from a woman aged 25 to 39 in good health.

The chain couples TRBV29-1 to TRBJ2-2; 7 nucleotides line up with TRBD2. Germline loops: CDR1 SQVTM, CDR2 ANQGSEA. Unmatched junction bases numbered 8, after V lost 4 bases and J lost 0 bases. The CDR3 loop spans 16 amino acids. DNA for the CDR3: TGCAGCGTTGCGGTCCTAGCGGCTTCGAACACCGGGGAGCTGTTTTTT. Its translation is CSVAVLAASNTGELFF.

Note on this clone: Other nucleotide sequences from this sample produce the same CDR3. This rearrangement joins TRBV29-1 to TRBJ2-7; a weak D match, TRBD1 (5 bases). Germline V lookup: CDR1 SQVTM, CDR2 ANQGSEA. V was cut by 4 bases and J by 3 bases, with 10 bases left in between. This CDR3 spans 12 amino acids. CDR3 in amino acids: CSVALDSYEQYF. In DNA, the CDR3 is TGCAGCGTTGCCTTAGACAGCTACGAGCAGTACTTC.

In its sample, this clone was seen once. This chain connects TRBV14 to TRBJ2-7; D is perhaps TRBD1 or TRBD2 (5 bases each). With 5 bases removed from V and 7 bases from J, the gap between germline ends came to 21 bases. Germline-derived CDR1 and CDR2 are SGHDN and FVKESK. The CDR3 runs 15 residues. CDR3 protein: CASSYRDPRTGEQYF. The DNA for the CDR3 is TGTGCCAGCAGCTACCGGGACCCCAGGACTGGGGAGCAGTACTTC.

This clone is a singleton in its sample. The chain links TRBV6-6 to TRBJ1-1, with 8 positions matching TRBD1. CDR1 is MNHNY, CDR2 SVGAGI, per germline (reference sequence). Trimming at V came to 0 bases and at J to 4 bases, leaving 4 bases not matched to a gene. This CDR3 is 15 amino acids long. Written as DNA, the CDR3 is TGTGCCAGCAGTTACTCTGACAGGGGACTCACTGAAGCTTTCTTT. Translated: CASSYSDRGLTEAFF.

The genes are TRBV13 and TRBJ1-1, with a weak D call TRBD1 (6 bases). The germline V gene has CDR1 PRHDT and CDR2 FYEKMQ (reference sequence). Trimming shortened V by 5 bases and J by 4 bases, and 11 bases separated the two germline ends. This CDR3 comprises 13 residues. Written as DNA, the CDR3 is TGTGCCAGCAGCGGGGGCCGGAGCACTGAAGCTTTCTTT. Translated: CASSGGRSTEAFF.

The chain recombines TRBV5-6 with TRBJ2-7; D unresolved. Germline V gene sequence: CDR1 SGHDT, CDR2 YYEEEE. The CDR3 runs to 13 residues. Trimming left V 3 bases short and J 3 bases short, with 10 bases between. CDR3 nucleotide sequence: TGTGCCAGCAGCTGGACGGACCGCTACGAGCAGTACTTC. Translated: CASSWTDRYEQYF.

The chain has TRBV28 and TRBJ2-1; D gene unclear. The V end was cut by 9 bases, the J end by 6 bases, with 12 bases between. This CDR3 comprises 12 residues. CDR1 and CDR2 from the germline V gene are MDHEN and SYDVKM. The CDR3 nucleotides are TGTGCCAGTACGGCTATGAGCAATGAGCAGTTCTTC. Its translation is CASTAMSNEQFF.

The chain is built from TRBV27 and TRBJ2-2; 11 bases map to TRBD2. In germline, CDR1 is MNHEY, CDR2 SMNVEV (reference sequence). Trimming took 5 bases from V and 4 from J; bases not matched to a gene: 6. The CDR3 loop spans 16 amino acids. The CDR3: CASSPDSGRGTGELFF. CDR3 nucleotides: TGTGCCAGCAGTCCGGATAGCGGGAGGGGCACCGGGGAGCTGTTTTTT.

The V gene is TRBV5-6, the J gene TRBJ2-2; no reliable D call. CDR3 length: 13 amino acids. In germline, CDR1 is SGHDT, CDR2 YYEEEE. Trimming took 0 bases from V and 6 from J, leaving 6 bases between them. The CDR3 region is CASSLEGSGELFF. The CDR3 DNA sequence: TGTGCCAGCAGCTTGGAGGGTTCCGGGGAGCTGTTTTTT.

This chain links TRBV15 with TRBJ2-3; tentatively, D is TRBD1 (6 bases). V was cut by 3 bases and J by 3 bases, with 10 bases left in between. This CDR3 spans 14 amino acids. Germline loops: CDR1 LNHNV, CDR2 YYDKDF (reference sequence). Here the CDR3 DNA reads TGTGCCACCAGCAGCCACGGACAGACAGATACGCAGTATTTT. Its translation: CATSSHGQTDTQYF.